This TCR beta chain was retrieved from a study of blood T cell repertoires in COVID-19. In the study overall: COVID-19 samples collected from the United States, Italy and Spain covered acute and convalescent phases.

Per the study methods: Estimates of nucleated cell counts were drawn from the amplification of reference gene primers. Assay used: immunoSEQ multiplex PCR; TCRdb lists only in-frame clones, some missing. V, J and clone size derive from that table, while D and trimming were established from the DNA sequence. This table holds about 150,000 clones, 80% to 90% found once. The sequence was obtained from a woman aged 40 to 49 with acute or convalescent COVID-19. The specimen was peripheral blood.

CDR3 in DNA: TGTGCCAGCAGTGATGGTCCAGGAGGAACCTATGGCTACACCTTC. This gives the protein CASSDGPGGTYGYTF. This chain joins TRBV25-1 and TRBJ1-2; D uncertain. Germline CDR1 MGHDK, CDR2 SYGVNS. CDR3 length: 15 amino acids. With 3 bases removed from V and 4 bases from J, the gap between germline ends came to 15 bases.